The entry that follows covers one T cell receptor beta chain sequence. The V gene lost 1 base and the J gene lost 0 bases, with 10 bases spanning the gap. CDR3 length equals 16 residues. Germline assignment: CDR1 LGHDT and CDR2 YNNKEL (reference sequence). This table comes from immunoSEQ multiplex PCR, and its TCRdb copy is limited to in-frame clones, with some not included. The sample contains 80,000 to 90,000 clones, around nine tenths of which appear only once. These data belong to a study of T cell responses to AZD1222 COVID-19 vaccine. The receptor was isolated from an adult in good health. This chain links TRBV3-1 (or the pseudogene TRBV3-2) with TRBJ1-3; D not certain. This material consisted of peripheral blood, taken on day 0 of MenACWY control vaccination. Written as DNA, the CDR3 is TGTGCCAGCAGCCAAGCCGCGGCGAACTCTGGAAACACCATATATTTT. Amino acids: CASSQAAANSGNTIYF.